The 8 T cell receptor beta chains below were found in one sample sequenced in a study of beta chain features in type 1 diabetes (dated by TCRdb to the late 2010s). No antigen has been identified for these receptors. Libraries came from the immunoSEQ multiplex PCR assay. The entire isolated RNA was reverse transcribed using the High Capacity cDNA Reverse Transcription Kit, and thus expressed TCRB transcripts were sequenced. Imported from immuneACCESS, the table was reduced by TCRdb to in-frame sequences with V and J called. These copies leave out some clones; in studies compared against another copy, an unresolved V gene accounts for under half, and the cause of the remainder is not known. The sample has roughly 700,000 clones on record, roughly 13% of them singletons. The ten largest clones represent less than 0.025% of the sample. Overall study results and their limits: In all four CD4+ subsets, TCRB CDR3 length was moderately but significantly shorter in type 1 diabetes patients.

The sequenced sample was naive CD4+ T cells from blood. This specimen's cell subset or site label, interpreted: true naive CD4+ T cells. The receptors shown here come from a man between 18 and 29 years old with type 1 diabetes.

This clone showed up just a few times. This chain's CDR3 is CASRPQGSRPYEQYF. For the CDR3, the DNA is TGTGCCAGCAGACCACAGGGATCGAGACCCTACGAGCAGTACTTC. The chain joins TRBV7-6 to TRBJ2-7; tentatively, D is TRBD1 (6 bases). CDR1 is SGHVS and CDR2 is FNYEAQ in the germline V gene. The V and J ends lost 6 bases and 2 bases respectively, with 17 bases between them. This CDR3 region has 15 residues.

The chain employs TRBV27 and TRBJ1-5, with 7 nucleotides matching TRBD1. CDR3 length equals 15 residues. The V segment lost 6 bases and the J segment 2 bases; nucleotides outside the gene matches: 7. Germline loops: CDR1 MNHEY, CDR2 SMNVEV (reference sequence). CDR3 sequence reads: CASSLGGWGNQPQHF. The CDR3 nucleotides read TGTGCCAGCAGCCTAGGGGGCTGGGGCAATCAGCCCCAGCATTTT.

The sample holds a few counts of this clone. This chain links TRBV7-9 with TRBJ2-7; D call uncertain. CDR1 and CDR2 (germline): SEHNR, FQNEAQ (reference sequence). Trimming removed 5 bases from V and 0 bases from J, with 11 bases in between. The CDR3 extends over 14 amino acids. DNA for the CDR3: TGTGCCAGCAGCCTATCCGGCCTCTCCTACGAGCAGTACTTC. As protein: CASSLSGLSYEQYF.

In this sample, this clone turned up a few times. In DNA, the CDR3 is TGTGCCACCAGCAAAAATAGCGGGGGATCGGAAGAGCAGTACTTC. This encodes CATSKNSGGSEEQYF. This rearrangement joins TRBV15 to TRBJ2-7; 9 bases fit TRBD2. CDR1 is LNHNV and CDR2 is YYDKDF in the germline V gene (reference sequence). V lost 4 bases, J lost 7 bases, and 11 bases stayed unmatched. This CDR3 is built from 15 residues.

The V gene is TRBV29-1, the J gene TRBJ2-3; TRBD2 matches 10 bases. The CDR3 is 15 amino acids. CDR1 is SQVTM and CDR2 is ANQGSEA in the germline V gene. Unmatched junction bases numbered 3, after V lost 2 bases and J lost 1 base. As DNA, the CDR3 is TGCAGCGTTGAAACTAGCGGGGTAGGCACAGATACGCAGTATTTT. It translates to CSVETSGVGTDTQYF.

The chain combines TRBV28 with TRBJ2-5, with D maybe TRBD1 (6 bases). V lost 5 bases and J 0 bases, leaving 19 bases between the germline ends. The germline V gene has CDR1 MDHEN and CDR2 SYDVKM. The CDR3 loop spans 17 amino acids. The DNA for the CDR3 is TGTGCCAGCAGTCTGGCTTTTGCGGCAGGGGACCAAGAGACCCAGTACTTC. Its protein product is CASSLAFAAGDQETQYF.

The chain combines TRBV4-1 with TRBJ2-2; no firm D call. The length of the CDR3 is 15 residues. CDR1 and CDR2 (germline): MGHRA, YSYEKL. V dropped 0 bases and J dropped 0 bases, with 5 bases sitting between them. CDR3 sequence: CASSQEMANTGELFF. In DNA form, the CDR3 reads TGCGCCAGCAGCCAAGAAATGGCGAACACCGGGGAGCTGTTTTTT.

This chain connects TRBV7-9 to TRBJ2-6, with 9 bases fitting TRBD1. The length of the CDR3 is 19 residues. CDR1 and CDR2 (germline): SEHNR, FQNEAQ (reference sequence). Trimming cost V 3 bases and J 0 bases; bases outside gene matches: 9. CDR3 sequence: CASSLKGQGTNSGANVLTF. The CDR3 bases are TGTGCCAGCAGCTTGAAAGGACAGGGGACAAACTCTGGGGCCAACGTCCTGACTTTC.